This T cell receptor beta chain was recorded in a study of blood T cell repertoires in COVID-19 (dated by TCRdb to the early 2020s). With respect to the entire study: The collaborator samples originated in the United States, Italy and Spain and spanned the acute and convalescent phases of COVID-19. The material from the prospective study consisted of cDNA or gDNA derived from T cells, B-cell-depleted T cells, or PBMCs. The dataset comprised deeply sampled blood TCRbeta repertoires from subjects exposed to, actively infected with, or recovered from COVID-19. A freely available public database, intended as a resource for researchers studying the immune response to SARS-CoV-2, is where the repertoires were released. Samples were obtained from the ongoing ImmuneRACE study (first 160 participants) and from about 1,300 subjects provided by 6 global collaborators. A de-identified subject ID, COVID-19 status, age in years and sex were almost always included in the sample metadata. Where available, HLA class I and class II types were obtained from metadata supplied by the sample provider rather than from assay-based typing. The full study reports these points: How much clinical and demographic metadata was included differed by source and by participant, and the metadata was provided uncurated.

TCRbeta CDR3 regions were amplified from genomic DNA by means of the immunoSEQ Assay, a bias-controlled multiplex PCR. The study's own analysis went as follows. Nucleated cell counts per sample were estimated from amplification of reference gene primers within the assay. To quantify the absolute abundance of each unique TCRbeta CDR3 rearrangement, sequence reads were collapsed and filtered. For each sample, productive Simpson clonality was calculated as the square root of Simpson's diversity index over productive rearrangements. The table comes from immuneACCESS by way of TCRdb, which keeps in-frame sequences with V and J called. Part of the clones is missing from these tables; in studies checked, under half for an unresolved V gene and the rest for unknown reasons. That table furnishes V, J and clone size, whereas the DNA furnished D and trimming. For this sample there are 40,000 to 60,000 clones; 86% appear just once. The ten largest clonotypes hold around 4% of the sample.

Collaborating institutions collected whole blood in K2EDTA tubes following their own protocols. For TCRbeta analysis, collaborators shipped samples in one of three forms: frozen whole blood, isolated PBMCs, or DNA extracted from either of those sample types. For this clone: Its antigen is currently not known. No quality values exist for individual bases; no much larger clone is one base distant. Distinct nucleotide sequences in the sample also encode this CDR3.

This receptor was taken from a man at least 80 years old with active COVID-19. The sequenced sample consisted of peripheral blood.

CDR3 reads: CASSLTLAGNEQFF. The sequence in DNA is TGTGCCAGCAGCTTAACACTAGCGGGCAATGAGCAGTTCTTC. Rearrangement joined TRBV7-9 to TRBJ2-1, with 9 bases matching TRBD2. The germline V gene (reference sequence) supplies CDR1 SEHNR and CDR2 FQNEAQ. V and J are trimmed by 2 bases and 6 bases, and the gene matches miss 2 bases of the junction. The CDR3 measures 14 amino acids from cysteine to phenylalanine. The read is trimmed to its CDR3 DNA, 42 bases read in frame from base 1.